This T cell receptor (beta chain) was identified during a study of cytomegalovirus exposure and HLA in healthy donors. Study-wide results and limits: Diagnosis of cytomegalovirus status made by the classifier reportedly showed high specificity and sensitivity. Near-uniform donor sequencing depth was presumed by presence/absence analyses. Clonal expansion, a later analysis showed, was greater in HLA-associated TCR beta chains than in equally common others.

PCR involved 60 Vbeta and 13 Jbeta primers. Clones were read by immunoSEQ multiplex PCR, and TCRdb kept only the in-frame ones, dropping some. The sample contains over 150,000 clones, around 79% of which appear only once. Concerning this clone itself: Its antigen is not known.

Germline CDR1 is MNHEY and CDR2 is SVGAGI. This CDR3 region has 13 residues. The junction had 4 bases not matched to a gene; V was cut back by 6 bases and J by 5 bases. The sample consisted of PBMCs. V gene TRBV6-5 combines with J gene TRBJ2-1, with 7 bases fitting TRBD1. This clonotype was obtained from a girl aged 5-17 years in good health and CMV-seropositive. The DNA of the CDR3 is TGTGCCAGCAGACCGGGACAGCACAATGAGCAGTTCTTC. It specifies CASRPGQHNEQFF.